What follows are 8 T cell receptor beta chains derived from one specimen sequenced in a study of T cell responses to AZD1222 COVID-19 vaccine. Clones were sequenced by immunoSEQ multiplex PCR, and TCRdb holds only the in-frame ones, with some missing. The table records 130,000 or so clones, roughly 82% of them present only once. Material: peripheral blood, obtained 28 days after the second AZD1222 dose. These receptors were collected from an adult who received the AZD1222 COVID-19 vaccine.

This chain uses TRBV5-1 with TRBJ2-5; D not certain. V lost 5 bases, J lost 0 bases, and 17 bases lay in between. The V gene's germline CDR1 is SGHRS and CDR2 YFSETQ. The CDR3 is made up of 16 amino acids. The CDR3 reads CASSLTPGPNQETQYF. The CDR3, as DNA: TGCGCCAGCAGTCTTACCCCCGGACCGAACCAAGAGACCCAGTACTTC.

Written as DNA, the CDR3 is TGTGCCAGCAGCTCCGGCCGGGGAGCGGGGGGCCCACGGTTCTTC. This codes for CASSSGRGAGGPRFF. The chain employs TRBV7-9 and TRBJ2-1; TRBD2 aligns across 9 bases. V lost 4 bases and J lost 15; bases outside the gene matches: 16. Germline CDR1 reads SEHNR; CDR2 reads FQNEAQ (reference sequence). There are 15 residues in the CDR3.

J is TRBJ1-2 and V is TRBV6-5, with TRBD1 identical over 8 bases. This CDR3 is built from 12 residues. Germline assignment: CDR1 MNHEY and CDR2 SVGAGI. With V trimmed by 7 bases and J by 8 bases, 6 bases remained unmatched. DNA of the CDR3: TGTGCCAGCACGCAGGGGGCAAAGGGCTACACCTTC. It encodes CASTQGAKGYTF.

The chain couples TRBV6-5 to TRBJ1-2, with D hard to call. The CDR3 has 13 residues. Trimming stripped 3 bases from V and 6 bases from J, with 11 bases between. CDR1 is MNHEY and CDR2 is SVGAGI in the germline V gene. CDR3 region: CASSYLGLNGYTF. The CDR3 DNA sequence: TGTGCCAGCAGTTATCTGGGTTTGAATGGCTACACCTTC.

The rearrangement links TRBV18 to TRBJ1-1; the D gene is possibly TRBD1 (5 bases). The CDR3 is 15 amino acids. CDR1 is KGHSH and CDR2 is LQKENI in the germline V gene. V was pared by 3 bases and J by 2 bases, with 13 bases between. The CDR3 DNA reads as TGTGCCAGCTCACCCGTAGGGCAGGGAAACACTGAAGCTTTCTTT. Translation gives CASSPVGQGNTEAFF. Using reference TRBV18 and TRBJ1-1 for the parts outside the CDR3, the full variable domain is NAGVMQNPRHLVRRRGQEARLRCSPMKGHSHVYWYRQLPEEGLKFMVYLQKENIIDESGMPKERFSAEFPKEGPSILRIQQVVRGDSAAYFCASSPVGQGNTEAFFGQGTRLTVV.

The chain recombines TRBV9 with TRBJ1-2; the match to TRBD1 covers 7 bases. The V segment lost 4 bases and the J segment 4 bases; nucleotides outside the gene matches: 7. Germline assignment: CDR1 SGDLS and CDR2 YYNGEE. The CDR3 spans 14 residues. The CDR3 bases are TGTGCCAGCAGCACGCCGGCAGGGGGCTATGGCTACACCTTC. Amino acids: CASSTPAGGYGYTF.

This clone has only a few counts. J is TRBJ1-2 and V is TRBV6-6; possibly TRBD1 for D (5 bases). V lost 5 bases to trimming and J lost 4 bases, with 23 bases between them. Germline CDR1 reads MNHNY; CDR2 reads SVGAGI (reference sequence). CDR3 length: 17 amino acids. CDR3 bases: TGTGCCAGCAGTCGGGGACCCGGAGAGAGGGAGCGCTATGGCTACACCTTC. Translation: CASSRGPGERERYGYTF.

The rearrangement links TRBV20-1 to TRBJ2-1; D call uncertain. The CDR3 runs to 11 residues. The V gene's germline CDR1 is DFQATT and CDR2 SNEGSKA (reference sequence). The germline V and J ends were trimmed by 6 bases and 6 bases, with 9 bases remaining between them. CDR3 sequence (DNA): TGCAGTGCCCCGAGCCCCAATGAGCAGTTCTTC. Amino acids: CSAPSPNEQFF.